The 21 T cell receptor beta chains below were found in one sample sequenced in a study of post-analysis software for immune sequencing data. Unique molecular identifiers were carried by the TCR beta cDNA libraries. TCRdb ran MiXCR on the PCR reads and lists one entry per CDR3 protein. The profile covers 170,000 or so distinct CDR3 sequences, with around 28% appearing a single time and about 1.6% taken by the ten largest. Points from the study as a whole: TRBV segments more frequent in patients than in controls numbered a few and included TRBV5-6, TRBV5-1 and TRBV20-1.

The antigens for these receptors are not known. Material: blood. These TCRs come from a girl aged 10 to 17 with multiple sclerosis.

The gene calls are TRBV7-9 and TRBJ1-1, with 7 bases lining up with TRBD1. V dropped 5 bases and J dropped 1; count of bases not matched to a gene: 7. Germline V gives CDR1 SEHNR, CDR2 FQNEAQ (reference sequence). The CDR3 is 15 amino acids. CDR3 sequence: CASSPGQFSNTEAFF. The CDR3 nucleotides are TGTGCCAGCAGCCCGGGACAGTTTTCGAACACTGAAGCTTTCTTT.

This clonotype has more than one count but fewer than ten. The V gene is TRBV12-3 or TRBV12-4, the J gene TRBJ2-2, with 11 bases matching TRBD2. The V segment lost 3 bases and the J segment 8 bases; nucleotides outside the gene matches: 11. CDR3 length equals 17 residues. For the CDR3, the DNA is TGTGCCAGCAGTTTCCCCATGACTAGCGGGATAGGGGGGGAGCTGTTTTTT. Translating it yields CASSFPMTSGIGGELFF.

J is TRBJ2-7 and V is TRBV20-1, with 13 bases lining up with TRBD2. The CDR3 is made up of 17 amino acids. Trimming at V came to 6 bases and at J to 4 bases, leaving 15 bases not matched to a gene. CDR1 and CDR2 (germline): DFQATT, SNEGSKA (reference sequence). DNA for the CDR3: TGCAGTGCGATAGGGACTAGCGGGAATGGACTCGTTTACGAGCAGTACTTC. Its translation is CSAIGTSGNGLVYEQYF.

The CDR3 spells CASSAGFFGYEQYF. In DNA, the CDR3 is TGTGCCAGCAGCGCGGGATTCTTTGGGTACGAGCAGTACTTC. The chain has TRBV5-5 and TRBJ2-7; D is perhaps TRBD2 (6 bases). CDR1 SGHKS and CDR2 YYEKEE come from the germline V gene (reference sequence). The CDR3 length is 14 residues. V was pared by 4 bases and J by 4 bases, with 15 bases between.

This clonotype occurred many times. This sequence joins TRBV7-9 and TRBJ1-1; no clear D. Trimming took 2 bases from V and 4 from J, leaving 5 bases between them. The V gene's germline CDR1 is SEHNR and CDR2 FQNEAQ (reference sequence). The CDR3 is 12 amino acids. CDR3 bases: TGTGCCAGCAGCTTATCGGGCACTGAAGCTTTCTTT. It translates to CASSLSGTEAFF.

This rearrangement joins TRBV9 to TRBJ2-1; TRBD1 agrees at 9 bases. The CDR3 contains 17 residues. Germline-derived CDR1 and CDR2 are SGDLS and YYNGEE. With 4 bases clipped from V and 4 bases from J, the junction kept 12 bases outside the gene matches. The CDR3 DNA reads TGTGCCAGCAGCCCCGGGGGTTGGACAGGGGAATACAATGAGCAGTTCTTC. Translated: CASSPGGWTGEYNEQFF. The full variable domain, in which reference TRBV9 and TRBJ2-1 provide the parts outside the CDR3, is DSGVTQTPKHLITATGQRVTLRCSPRSGDLSVYWYQQSLDQGLQFLIQYYNGEERAKGNILERFSAQQFPDLHSELNLSSLELGDSALYFCASSPGGWTGEYNEQFFGPGTRLTVL.

This clonotype was detected a few times. At one end, the junction sequence differs from germline, possibly due to a read error. V is TRBV4-1 and J is TRBJ2-7; no reliable D call. The germline CDR1 and CDR2 sequences are MGHRA and YSYEKL. There are 15 residues in the CDR3. Here the CDR3 DNA reads TGCGCCAGCAGCACCTCCGACTTTCCGTCCTGCGAGCAGTACTTC. Protein: CASSTSDFPSCEQYF.

The CDR3 sequence is CASTESGTGPSEQFF. The CDR3 nucleotides read TGTGCCAGCACTGAATCCGGGACAGGCCCCTCTGAGCAGTTCTTC. The rearrangement links TRBV7-2 to TRBJ2-1; 8 bases agree with TRBD1. CDR3 length: 15 amino acids. Trimming took 7 bases from V and 9 from J; bases not matched to a gene: 14. Germline V lookup: CDR1 SGHTA, CDR2 FQGNSA.

This clonotype was seen only a few times. The chain carries TRBV5-1 and TRBJ1-2; D unresolved. CDR1 and CDR2 from the germline V gene are SGHRS and YFSETQ. The V gene lost 5 bases and the J gene lost 2 bases, with 7 bases spanning the gap. The CDR3 runs to 12 residues. CDR3 sequence (DNA): TGCGCCAGCAGATTCCGGAACTATGGCTACACCTTC. Translation: CASRFRNYGYTF.

This clonotype was found a few times. The rearrangement joins TRBV6-1 to TRBJ2-3; 9 nucleotides agree with TRBD1. Germline CDR1 MNHNS, CDR2 SASEGT. The V gene end was trimmed by 6 bases and the J gene end by 2 bases; junction bases not matched to a gene: 6. This CDR3 contains 15 residues. The CDR3 bases are TGTGCCAGCAGCCGTGAACAGGGGGCCACAGATACGCAGTATTTT. This sequence encodes CASSREQGATDTQYF.

With respect to this clonotype: A much larger clone is a single base away; this may be a read error. The rearrangement joins TRBV20-1 to TRBJ2-5; D uncertain. Germline CDR1 is DFQATT and CDR2 is SNEGSKA (reference sequence). V lost 2 bases, J lost 11 bases, and 18 bases lay in between. The length of the CDR3 is 13 residues. The CDR3 loop is CSARTWNYNEQYF. CDR3 coding DNA: TGCAGTGCTAGAACTTGGAATTACAATGAGCAGTACTTC.

This rearrangement joins TRBV3-1 to TRBJ1-1, with D uncertain. The V gene lost 1 base and the J gene lost 7 bases, with 4 bases spanning the gap. This CDR3 spans 11 amino acids. Germline assignment: CDR1 LGHDT and CDR2 YNNKEL (reference sequence). The CDR3: CASSQAREAFF. CDR3 coding DNA: TGTGCCAGCAGCCAAGCTCGTGAAGCTTTCTTT.

This clonotype was recorded at least ten times. The gene calls are TRBV7-3 and TRBJ2-1, with D maybe TRBD2 (5 bases). The CDR3 is made up of 13 amino acids. Germline CDR1 SGHTA, CDR2 FQGTGA. Trimming removed 1 base at V and 9 bases at J, with 10 bases between. CDR3 sequence reads: CASSLREGAEQFF. The CDR3 coding sequence is TGTGCCAGCAGCTTAAGAGAGGGCGCTGAGCAGTTCTTC.

This clonotype occurred many times. The chain carries TRBV6-4 and TRBJ1-2, with TRBD1 as a possible D gene (6 bases). The CDR3 sequence is 14 residues long. Per germline, CDR1 MRHNA and CDR2 SNTAGT. Trimming removed 6 bases from V and 6 bases from J, with 17 bases in between. The CDR3 spells CASSSGVLYDGYTF. The CDR3 region has the DNA TGTGCCAGCAGCTCAGGGGTCCTCTATGATGGCTACACCTTC.

This clonotype has ten or more counts. The rearrangement links TRBV10-3 to TRBJ2-3, with D perhaps being TRBD1 or TRBD2 (5 bases each). The CDR3 spans 13 residues. V dropped 3 bases and J dropped 4 bases, with 8 bases sitting between them. In germline, CDR1 is ENHRY, CDR2 SYGVKD. CDR3 sequence: CAISDRDPDTQYF. The DNA for the CDR3 is TGTGCCATCAGTGATCGGGACCCAGATACGCAGTATTTT.

This rearrangement joins TRBV7-2 to TRBJ2-3; TRBD2 agrees at 10 bases. Trimming removed 5 bases from V and 1 base from J; junction bases left unmatched: 6. The germline CDR1 and CDR2 sequences are SGHTA and FQGNSA. The CDR3 has 16 residues. The CDR3 protein is CASSTLAGAGTDTQYF. As DNA, the CDR3 is TGTGCCAGCAGCACCCTAGCGGGAGCGGGCACAGATACGCAGTATTTT.

The chain combines TRBV4-1 with TRBJ2-2; D is perhaps TRBD2 (5 bases). The CDR3 is made up of 21 amino acids. In germline, CDR1 is MGHRA, CDR2 YSYEKL. V was pared by 3 bases and J by 0 bases, with 26 bases between. CDR3 protein: CASSHRRPGGSRIANTGELFF. The CDR3 bases are TGCGCCAGCAGCCATCGGCGGCCAGGCGGGTCACGAATCGCGAACACCGGGGAGCTGTTTTTT.

This clonotype was observed a single time. A much larger clone differs by one base, so this may be a read error. The chain carries TRBV6-5 and TRBJ1-5; perhaps TRBD1 as D (5 bases). CDR1 MNHEY and CDR2 SVGAGI come from the germline V gene. The CDR3 is 15 residues long. The CDR3 DNA follows: TGTACCAGCAGTTACTCGAAGGCAGGGAATCAGCCCCAGCATTTT. It codes for CTSSYSKAGNQPQHF.

This clonotype was observed a few times. Just one base apart from a much larger clone, this may be a read error. The rearrangement links TRBV6-6 to TRBJ2-7; D unclear. V lost 4 bases and J 2 bases, leaving 12 bases between the germline ends. Germline V lookup: CDR1 MNHNY, CDR2 SVGAGI (reference sequence). This CDR3 spans 14 amino acids. The CDR3 sequence is CASSCSGRTYEQYF. Here the CDR3 DNA reads TGTGCCAGCAGTTGCTCTGGCAGAACCTACGAGCAGTACTTC.

In regard to this clonotype: A much larger clone lies one base from this, so it may be a read error. This chain uses TRBV10-3 with TRBJ2-5; D gene unclear. The ends were cut back, 6 bases at V and 2 bases at J, with 10 bases in the middle. The V gene's germline CDR1 is ENHRY and CDR2 SYGVKD. This CDR3 comprises 13 residues. The CDR3 DNA is TGTGCCATCAGCCAGTACCTACAAGAGACCCAGTACTTC. Encoded protein: CAISQYLQETQYF.

In its sample, this clonotype was seen many times. The rearrangement joins TRBV4-1 to TRBJ2-3; tentatively, D is TRBD2 (5 bases). The V gene lost 6 bases and the J gene lost 2 bases, with 12 bases spanning the gap. The CDR3 has 14 amino acids. Germline V CDR1 and CDR2: MGHRA, YSYEKL. The CDR3 region is CASRRERPTDTQYF. CDR3 sequence (DNA): TGCGCCAGCAGACGGGAACGTCCCACAGATACGCAGTATTTT.